This TCR beta chain was identified during a study of Tregs in tolerant kidney transplant recipients. Background on the study: Recipients received nonmyeloablative bone marrow transplants from related graft donors, with transient mixed chimerism.

Study-wide points: Antigen-driven expansion was suggested because donor-specific Tregs expanded more than all Tregs in tolerant patients.

With regard to this clone: The antigen is unknown. The read is 3 residues too short to cover the CDR3 end, so that end is filled in from the germline J gene.

The CDR3 loop spans 15 amino acids. Germline CDR1 reads DFQATT; CDR2 reads SNEGSKA (reference sequence). V lost 5 bases and J lost 7, with 18 bases in between. Assay used: immunoSEQ multiplex PCR; TCRdb lists only in-frame clones, some missing. With roughly 48,000 clones in the sample, the ten largest clones hold around 0.88%. The starting material was CD4+ T cells from blood, obtained before the transplant. The chain has TRBV20-1 and TRBJ1-6; TRBD1 might be the D (6 bases). This receptor was identified in a human donor who received a combined kidney and bone marrow transplant. Partial CDR3 DNA: TGCAGTGCTCACCGGGACAATTTGAGGAATTCACCC. Its protein product is CSAHRDNLRNSP. In full, the CDR3 reads CSAHRDNLRNSPLHF.